Many counts were recorded for the clone carrying this T cell receptor beta chain. The antigen is undetermined. The sample belongs to a study of T-cell reconstitution after alpha-beta-depleted transplantation in children. CDR1 is MNHNS and CDR2 is SASEGT in the germline V gene. This CDR3 region has 17 residues. With 1 base clipped from V and 5 bases from J, the junction kept 11 bases outside the gene matches. Study-level results: After one year, T-cell counts and TCRbeta diversity mostly came from new T cells. Reportedly, only several hundred clones from non-depleted graft cells drove alpha-beta T-cell counts at about two months. Where some patients showed high TCRbeta diversity at day 60, it came from recipient T cells and thymic progenitors that had survived.

During its preparation, the TCRbeta library received unique molecular identifiers. TCRdb reprocessed the PCR reads with MiXCR, giving one entry per CDR3 protein. The table includes over 450,000 distinct CDR3 sequences, about 10% detected once. This chain connects TRBV6-1 to TRBJ1-2, with TRBD1 identical over 9 bases. The receptor's source is a child aged 2 to 10 with inherited bone marrow failure, due to receive a stem cell transplant. Sequences were derived from PBMCs, sampled before TCRalphabeta/CD19-depleted stem cell transplant. The CDR3 DNA reads as TGTGCCAGCAGTGAAGGCCCCGGACAGGGGCACAAATATGGCTACACCTTC. It encodes CASSEGPGQGHKYGYTF.